Each of the 10 T cell receptor beta chains below was sequenced from the same sample in a study of cytomegalovirus exposure and HLA in healthy donors. The PCR made use of 60 Vbeta and 13 Jbeta primers. The protocol was immunoSEQ multiplex PCR, while the TCRdb copy is restricted to in-frame clones and leaves out a portion. The sample yields 130,000 or so clones, approximately 82% seen once. The specimen was PBMCs. The receptors here all came from a woman between 35 and 50 years old in good health and CMV-seronegative.

The chain joins TRBV14 to TRBJ2-3; D gene ambiguous. The CDR3 has 15 residues. Germline V gene sequence: CDR1 SGHDN, CDR2 FVKESK. Trimming cost V 4 bases and J 0 bases, with 11 bases left between them. The CDR3 nucleotides read TGTGCCAGCAGCCCGATAGACACTAGCACAGATACGCAGTATTTT. Encoded protein: CASSPIDTSTDTQYF.

Remarks on this clone: Distinct nucleotide sequences in the sample also encode this CDR3. The J gene is TRBJ2-3, the V gene TRBV28, with unresolved D. CDR3 size: 11 residues. Trimming took 3 bases from V and 6 from J, leaving 4 bases between them. CDR1 is MDHEN and CDR2 is SYDVKM in the germline V gene. The CDR3 sequence is CASSFLDTQYF. CDR3 coding DNA: TGTGCCAGCAGTTTCTTGGATACGCAGTATTTT.

V is TRBV4-1 and J is TRBJ1-6; D gene ambiguous. The V gene's germline CDR1 is MGHRA and CDR2 YSYEKL. V dropped 3 bases and J dropped 6 bases, with 12 bases sitting between them. This CDR3 region has 15 residues. The CDR3 loop reads CASSHGLPINSPLHF. CDR3 nucleotides: TGCGCCAGCAGCCACGGACTACCAATTAATTCACCCCTCCACTTT.

The CDR3: CSVEVGRGEKLFF. In nucleotides, the CDR3 is TGCAGCGTTGAAGTCGGGAGGGGAGAAAAACTGTTTTTT. This rearrangement joins TRBV29-1 to TRBJ1-4, with TRBD1 as a possible D gene (5 bases). CDR3 length equals 13 residues. Germline lookup yields CDR1 SQVTM and CDR2 ANQGSEA. Trimming removed 1 base at V and 8 bases at J, with 11 bases between.

This chain links TRBV6-5 with TRBJ1-3; D might be TRBD1 (6 bases). CDR1 and CDR2 (germline): MNHEY, SVGAGI. Trimming took off 4 bases at V and 5 bases at J, with 15 bases between the two ends. The CDR3 contains 15 residues. The CDR3 here is CASSSPTGSRNTIYF. For the CDR3, the DNA is TGTGCCAGCAGTTCACCCACAGGGAGTAGAAACACCATATATTTT.

V and J are TRBV9 and TRBJ2-2, with 7 bases that match TRBD2. V shed 1 base, J shed 0 bases, and the junction held 3 bases outside the gene matches. This CDR3 has 16 residues. Per germline, CDR1 SGDLS and CDR2 YYNGEE. CDR3 residues: CASSVFAGANTGELFF. The CDR3 nucleotides are TGTGCCAGCAGCGTATTTGCGGGAGCGAACACCGGGGAGCTGTTTTTT.

The rearrangement joins TRBV28 to TRBJ1-5; TRBD1 aligns across 9 bases. The J segment lost 6 bases and the V segment lost 7 bases, leaving 13 bases of the junction unmatched. Germline CDR1 is MDHEN and CDR2 is SYDVKM. This CDR3 spans 16 amino acids. This CDR3 reads CASNVSPGQGLQPQHF. In DNA, the CDR3 is TGTGCCAGCAATGTATCTCCGGGACAGGGCCTTCAGCCCCAGCATTTT.

In this sample, this clone turned up a few times. The gene calls are TRBV7-9 and TRBJ2-7, with 8 positions matching TRBD2. Germline CDR1 reads SEHNR; CDR2 reads FQNEAQ (reference sequence). CDR3 size: 14 residues. With 5 bases clipped from V and 3 bases from J, the junction kept 6 bases outside the gene matches. The CDR3 region is CASSPLAVDYEQYF. The CDR3 DNA reads TGTGCCAGCAGCCCACTAGCGGTTGACTACGAGCAGTACTTC.

This rearrangement joins TRBV28 to TRBJ2-1; 7 nucleotides align to TRBD1. The CDR3 loop spans 13 amino acids. V trimming: 6 bases; J trimming: 5 bases; junction bases outside the gene matches: 4. Germline assignment: CDR1 MDHEN and CDR2 SYDVKM. Written as DNA, the CDR3 is TGTGCCAGCAGCCTCGACAGGGACAATGAGCAGTTCTTC. This sequence encodes CASSLDRDNEQFF.

V is TRBV4-2 and J is TRBJ2-1, with 9 bases aligning to TRBD2. Per germline, CDR1 LGHNA and CDR2 YNFKEQ. This CDR3 has 19 residues. V shed 1 base, J shed 2 bases, and the junction held 12 bases outside the gene matches. CDR3 protein: CASSQGGLGLASTYNEQFF. The CDR3 DNA sequence: TGTGCCAGCAGCCAAGGAGGTCTTGGACTAGCGTCGACCTACAATGAGCAGTTCTTC.